This T cell receptor (beta chain) came from a study of cytomegalovirus exposure and HLA in healthy donors. Study results and limitations: A missense DCLRE1C variant was associated with V- and J-gene trimming of TCR beta chains in a later analysis, and an independent cohort replicated the association. A later look showed TCR association rates differing by HLA locus, highest for DRB1 and lowest for HLA-C. Many donors carried some public TCRs, although rarity characterized most TCR sequences. Among the sequence variants, a highly shared cluster was likely an artifact of sequencing.

It was with 60 Vbeta and 13 Jbeta primers that the PCR ran. Repertoires were generated with immunoSEQ multiplex PCR, while TCRdb's copy carries only in-frame clones and drops some. Here the sample spans about 200,000 clones, approximately 80% being singletons. This clone occurred once. Its target is unknown. Compared with germline, one end of the junction differs, possibly owing to a read error. This TCR was recovered from a man aged 35 to 55 in good health and CMV-seronegative. The sequencing input was PBMCs.

CDR3 region: CSSSFSSGVQETQYF. As DNA, the CDR3 is TGTTCCAGCAGCTTTTCTAGCGGGGTCCAAGAGACCCAGTACTTC. The chain joins TRBV7-9 to TRBJ2-5; 9 bases agree with TRBD2. There are 15 residues in the CDR3. Germline CDR1 and CDR2: SEHNR and FQNEAQ (reference sequence). Variable domain in full (rest from reference TRBV7-9 and TRBJ2-5): DTGVSQNPRHKITKRGQNVTFRCDPISEHNRLYWYRQTLGQGPEFLTYFQNEAQLEKSRLLSDRFSAERPKGSFSTLEIQRTEQGDSAMYLCSSSFSSGVQETQYFGPGTRLLVL.